The source of this T cell receptor beta chain is a study of blood T cell repertoires in COVID-19. As for the study in general: Italy, Spain and the United States were the sources of the convalescent and acute COVID-19 samples. Nucleic acid was either cDNA or gDNA, and it came from T cells, B-cell-depleted T cells, or PBMCs.

In the study's own analysis: Reference gene primer amplification yielded estimated nucleated cell counts. The protocol was immunoSEQ multiplex PCR, while the TCRdb copy is restricted to in-frame clones and leaves out a portion. V, J and clone size were drawn from that table, and D and trimming were deduced from the DNA. The table includes 110,000 or so clones, around 76% detected once. Sequences were obtained from peripheral blood. This TCR derives from a woman in her seventies with acute or convalescent COVID-19.

In DNA, the CDR3 is TGTGCCAGCAGCTCGGGGGGGGGTTCTAATTCACCCCTCCACTTT. As protein: CASSSGGGSNSPLHF. The rearrangement joins TRBV5-4 to TRBJ1-6; tentative D call: TRBD1 (5 bases). Trimming removed 3 bases from V and 6 bases from J, with 13 bases in between. The CDR3 is 15 residues long. Germline V gives CDR1 SGHNT, CDR2 YYREEE (reference sequence).